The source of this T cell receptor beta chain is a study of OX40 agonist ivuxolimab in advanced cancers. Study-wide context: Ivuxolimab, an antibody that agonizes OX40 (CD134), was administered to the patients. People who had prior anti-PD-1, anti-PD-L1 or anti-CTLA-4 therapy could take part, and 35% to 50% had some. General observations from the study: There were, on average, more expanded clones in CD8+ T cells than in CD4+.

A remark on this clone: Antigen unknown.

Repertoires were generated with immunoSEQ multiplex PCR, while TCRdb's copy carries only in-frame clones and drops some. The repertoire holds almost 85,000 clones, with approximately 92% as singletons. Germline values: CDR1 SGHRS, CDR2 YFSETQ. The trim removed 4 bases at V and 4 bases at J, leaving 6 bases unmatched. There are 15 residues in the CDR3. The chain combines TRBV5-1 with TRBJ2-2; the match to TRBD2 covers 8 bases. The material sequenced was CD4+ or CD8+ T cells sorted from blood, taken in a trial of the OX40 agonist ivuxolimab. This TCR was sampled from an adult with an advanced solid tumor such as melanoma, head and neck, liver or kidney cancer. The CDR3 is CASSRRAGATGELFF. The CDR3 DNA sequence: TGCGCCAGCAGCAGACGAGCGGGGGCCACCGGGGAGCTGTTTTTT. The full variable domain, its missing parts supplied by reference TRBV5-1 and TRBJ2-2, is KAGVTQTPRYLIKTRGQQVTLSCSPISGHRSVSWYQQTPGQGLQFLFEYFSETQRNKGNFPGRFSGRQFSNSRSEMNVSTLELGDSALYLCASSRRAGATGELFFGEGSRLTVL.